This passage covers 5 T cell receptor beta chains from one sample sequenced in a study of blood T cell repertoires in COVID-19. Method: immunoSEQ multiplex PCR; TCRdb's copy keeps in-frame clones and lacks some. There are approximately 150,000 clones in the sample; roughly 86% occur only once, and less than 2% lies in the top ten. The sequenced material came from peripheral blood. The receptor source for this set is a man aged 65-85 years with acute or convalescent COVID-19.

This clone was seen only once. The CDR3 loop is CASTQGLRNQPQHF. CDR3 coding DNA: TGTGCCAGCACCCAGGGACTACGCAATCAGCCCCAGCATTTT. The V call is TRBV28, the J call TRBJ1-5, with D maybe TRBD1 (5 bases). This CDR3 has 14 amino acids. V gave up 7 bases and J gave up 2 bases, with 12 bases separating them. Germline-derived CDR1 and CDR2 are MDHEN and SYDVKM.

This chain uses TRBV7-8 with TRBJ2-7; 13 bases align to TRBD2. The ends lost 4 bases at V and 3 bases at J; junction bases unmatched: 6. This CDR3 region has 16 residues. Germline V gives CDR1 SGHVS, CDR2 FQNEAQ. The CDR3: CASSSGTSGVSYEQYF. CDR3 sequence (DNA): TGTGCCAGCAGCTCCGGGACTAGCGGGGTAAGCTACGAGCAGTACTTC. The whole variable domain, filled in from reference TRBV7-8 and TRBJ2-7, reads GAGVSQSPRYKVAKRGQDVALRCDPISGHVSLFWYQQALGQGPEFLTYFQNEAQLDKSGLPSDRFFAERPEGSVSTLKIQRTQQEDSAVYLCASSSGTSGVSYEQYFGPGTRLTVT.

This chain joins TRBV6-5 and TRBJ2-5; perhaps TRBD2 as D (6 bases). V dropped 10 bases and J dropped 5 bases, with 14 bases sitting between them. Germline CDR1 MNHEY, CDR2 SVGAGI. This CDR3 is 12 amino acids long. The CDR3 nucleotides are TGTGCCATCGGGGGTCTGGGGGAGACCCAGTACTTC. Its protein product is CAIGGLGETQYF.

This clone occurred once. This sequence joins TRBV11-1 and TRBJ1-1; 10 bases align to TRBD1. CDR3 length: 14 residues. With V trimmed by 5 bases and J by 5 bases, 5 bases remained unmatched. Germline values: CDR1 SGHAT, CDR2 FQDESV (reference sequence). CDR3 DNA sequence: TGTGCCAGCAGCCCAGGACAGGGGGGGACTGAAGCTTTCTTT. Protein product: CASSPGQGGTEAFF.

V gene TRBV6-4 combines with J gene TRBJ2-1; D is perhaps TRBD1 (5 bases). The V gene lost 1 base and the J gene lost 9 bases, with 16 bases spanning the gap. Germline V gene lookup returns CDR1 MRHNA and CDR2 SNTAGT. The CDR3 consists of 15 residues. The DNA for the CDR3 is TGTGCCAGCAGTGACTGGGGCCTAGGGTCGGTTGAGCAGTTCTTC. This gives the protein CASSDWGLGSVEQFF.